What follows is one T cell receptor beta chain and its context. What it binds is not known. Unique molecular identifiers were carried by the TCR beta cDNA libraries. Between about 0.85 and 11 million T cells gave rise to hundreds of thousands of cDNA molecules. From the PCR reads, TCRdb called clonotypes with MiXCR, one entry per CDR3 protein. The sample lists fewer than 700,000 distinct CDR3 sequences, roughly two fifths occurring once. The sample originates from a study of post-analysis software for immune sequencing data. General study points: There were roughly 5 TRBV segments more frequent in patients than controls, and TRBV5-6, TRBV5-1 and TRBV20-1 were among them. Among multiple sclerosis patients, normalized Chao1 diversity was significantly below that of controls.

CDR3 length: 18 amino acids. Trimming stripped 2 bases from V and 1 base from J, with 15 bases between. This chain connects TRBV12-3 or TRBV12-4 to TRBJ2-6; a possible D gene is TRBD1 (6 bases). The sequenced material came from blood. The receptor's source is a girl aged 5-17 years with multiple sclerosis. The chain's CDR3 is CASSLRQVLWSGANVLTF. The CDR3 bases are TGTGCCAGCAGTTTAAGACAGGTTTTATGGTCTGGGGCCAACGTCCTGACTTTC.